The 32 T cell receptor beta chains reported below all come from one sample, sequenced in a study of cytomegalovirus exposure and HLA in healthy donors. PCR was performed using 60 Vbeta and 13 Jbeta primers. Clones were read by immunoSEQ multiplex PCR, and TCRdb kept only the in-frame ones, dropping some. The data hold around 77,000 clones, with around 78% observed a single time. The material sequenced was PBMCs. These receptors were taken from a man aged 40-55 years in good health and CMV-seronegative.

The rearrangement uses TRBV2 and TRBJ1-6, with a weak D call TRBD1 (5 bases). In germline, CDR1 is SNHLY, CDR2 FYNNEI. The CDR3 is 15 residues long. With 2 bases removed from V and 6 bases from J, the gap between germline ends came to 11 bases. This CDR3 reads CASSERQGGNSPLHF. The CDR3 coding sequence is TGTGCCAGCAGTGAACGCCAGGGAGGTAATTCACCCCTCCACTTT.

This clone was seen only a few times. J is TRBJ1-2 and V is TRBV4-1; D is unclear. The V gene's germline CDR1 is MGHRA and CDR2 YSYEKL. CDR3 size: 15 residues. V gave up 2 bases and J gave up 8 bases, with 18 bases separating them. The CDR3 loop reads CASSQNWYSLRGYTF. CDR3 coding DNA: TGCGCCAGCAGCCAAAATTGGTATTCCTTGAGGGGCTACACCTTC.

The V gene is TRBV7-2, the J gene TRBJ1-5; TRBD1 matches 9 bases. Germline V lookup: CDR1 SGHTA, CDR2 FQGNSA. V shed 1 base, J shed 7 bases, and the junction held 2 bases outside the gene matches. CDR3 length: 14 residues. CDR3 amino acids: CASSLGTGEQPQHF. In DNA, the CDR3 is TGTGCCAGCAGCTTAGGGACAGGGGAGCAGCCCCAGCATTTT.

V is TRBV28 and J is TRBJ2-2; perhaps TRBD2 as D (7 bases). The germline gives CDR1 MDHEN, CDR2 SYDVKM. This CDR3 region has 15 residues. The V gene lost 8 bases and the J gene lost 3 bases, with 16 bases spanning the gap. The CDR3 bases are TGTGCCAGCCTCATGGGGGGGCTATACACCGGGGAGCTGTTTTTT. Protein product: CASLMGGLYTGELFF.

The rearrangement joins TRBV7-8 to TRBJ1-5; D unresolved. Germline-derived CDR1 and CDR2 are SGHVS and FQNEAQ. The CDR3 is made up of 13 amino acids. Trimming cost V 5 bases and J 7 bases, with 12 bases left between them. The CDR3 loop reads CASSITAKQPQHF. CDR3 nucleotides: TGTGCCAGCAGCATAACAGCTAAGCAGCCCCAGCATTTT.

With regard to this clone: Other DNA variants within this sample encode the same CDR3. V usage is TRBV9 and J usage is TRBJ1-5; TRBD1 matches at 8 bases. There are 14 residues in the CDR3. V was pared by 0 bases and J by 4 bases, with 0 bases of the junction left unmatched. Germline V gene lookup returns CDR1 SGDLS and CDR2 YYNGEE. The CDR3 sequence: CASSVGQGNQPQHF. CDR3 coding DNA: TGTGCCAGCAGCGTAGGACAGGGGAATCAGCCCCAGCATTTT.

This clone has more than one count but fewer than ten. The chain uses TRBV6-5 and TRBJ2-1, with a weak D call TRBD2 (7 bases). This CDR3 is built from 15 residues. The V end lost 2 bases, the J end lost 3 bases, and 11 bases lay between the germline ends. Germline CDR1 and CDR2: MNHEY and SVGAGI. The CDR3 loop is CASSYRGAFYNEQFF. In DNA form, the CDR3 reads TGTGCCAGCAGTTACCGGGGGGCTTTCTACAATGAGCAGTTCTTC.

Comments on this clone: With a far larger clone one base away, a read error is the likely cause. This chain connects TRBV7-8 to TRBJ1-1; tentatively, D is TRBD1 (5 bases). The CDR3 loop spans 14 amino acids. V was cut by 1 base and J by 1 base, with 7 bases left in between. In germline, CDR1 is SGHVS, CDR2 FQNEAQ. The DNA of the CDR3 is TGTGCCAGCAGCTTAGGAACAGGGAACACTGAAGCTTTCTTT. Translation: CASSLGTGNTEAFF.

The chain joins TRBV19 to TRBJ1-1, with 7 bases that match TRBD1. V shed 7 bases and J 1 base; nucleotides not matched to a gene: 3. Germline V gene data show CDR1 as LNHDA and CDR2 as SQIVND (reference sequence). The CDR3 runs 13 residues. This chain's CDR3 is CASKRGPNTEAFF. The CDR3 DNA is TGTGCCAGTAAAAGGGGGCCGAACACTGAAGCTTTCTTT.

The J gene is TRBJ1-5, the V gene TRBV7-2; tentative D call: TRBD1 (5 bases). This CDR3 comprises 15 residues. Germline CDR1 reads SGHTA; CDR2 reads FQGNSA. Deletions cut 4 bases from V and 5 bases from J, with 15 bases between. CDR3 loop: CASSWNVGGDQPQHF. DNA of the CDR3: TGTGCCAGCAGCTGGAACGTCGGGGGGGATCAGCCCCAGCATTTT. The entire variable domain, with the rest obtained from reference TRBV7-2 and TRBJ1-5, is as follows: GAGVSQSPSNKVTEKGKDVELRCDPISGHTALYWYRQSLGQGLEFLIYFQGNSAPDKSGLPSDRFSAERTGGSVSTLTIQRTQQEDSAVYLCASSWNVGGDQPQHFGDGTRLSIL.

The V gene is TRBV27, the J gene TRBJ1-1; 7 bases fit TRBD1. The CDR3 is 14 residues long. Germline V CDR1 and CDR2: MNHEY, SMNVEV (reference sequence). V lost 5 bases to trimming and J lost 8 bases; unmatched junction nucleotides: 11. CDR3 region: CASSPRTGAGEAFF. The CDR3 DNA reads as TGTGCCAGCAGTCCCCGCACAGGGGCCGGGGAAGCTTTCTTT.

The V gene is TRBV5-1, the J gene TRBJ2-5; 12 bases fit TRBD2. The CDR3 totals 17 residues. Germline V gene data show CDR1 as SGHRS and CDR2 as YFSETQ. V gave up 0 bases and J gave up 4 bases; unmatched junction bases: 7. The CDR3 DNA reads as TGCGCCAGCAGCTTGGATCCCCTAGCGGGGGGGAGAGAGACCCAGTACTTC. Protein sequence: CASSLDPLAGGRETQYF.

The V and J genes are TRBV5-1 and TRBJ2-5; 7 bases are shared with TRBD1. V shed 4 bases and J 1 base; nucleotides not matched to a gene: 4. This CDR3 has 14 amino acids. Germline lookup yields CDR1 SGHRS and CDR2 YFSETQ. CDR3 residues: CASSPGTVQETQYF. The CDR3 DNA reads TGCGCCAGCAGCCCCGGGACAGTCCAAGAGACCCAGTACTTC. The variable domain in full, with the rest retrieved from reference TRBV5-1 and TRBJ2-5, is KAGVTQTPRYLIKTRGQQVTLSCSPISGHRSVSWYQQTPGQGLQFLFEYFSETQRNKGNFPGRFSGRQFSNSRSEMNVSTLELGDSALYLCASSPGTVQETQYFGPGTRLLVL.

This clone turned up a few times. The V gene is TRBV7-2, the J gene TRBJ2-6, with unresolved D. This CDR3 spans 17 amino acids. Trimming shortened V by 1 base and J by 1 base, and 11 bases separated the two germline ends. Germline V gene data show CDR1 as SGHTA and CDR2 as FQGNSA. Here the CDR3 DNA reads TGTGCCAGCAGCTTAGAGGTCCTCGGGTCTGGGGCCAACGTCCTGACTTTC. This gives the protein CASSLEVLGSGANVLTF. The variable domain in full, completed from reference TRBV7-2 and TRBJ2-6, reads GAGVSQSPSNKVTEKGKDVELRCDPISGHTALYWYRQSLGQGLEFLIYFQGNSAPDKSGLPSDRFSAERTGGSVSTLTIQRTQQEDSAVYLCASSLEVLGSGANVLTFGAGSRLTVL.

This clone has only a few counts. The chain carries TRBV5-1 and TRBJ2-6; 7 positions match TRBD1. The trim removed 2 bases at V and 0 bases at J, leaving 2 bases unmatched. CDR1 is SGHRS and CDR2 is YFSETQ in the germline V gene. The CDR3 spans 16 residues. The CDR3 DNA is TGCGCCAGCAGCTTCGACAGGGCCTCTGGGGCCAACGTCCTGACTTTC. Translating it yields CASSFDRASGANVLTF.

The J gene is TRBJ2-7, the V gene TRBV7-2, with 12 nucleotides matching TRBD2. The CDR3 spans 15 residues. Germline lookup yields CDR1 SGHTA and CDR2 FQGNSA. The trim removed 5 bases at V and 3 bases at J, leaving 5 bases unmatched. As DNA, the CDR3 is TGTGCCAGCAGCCTCAGACTAGCGGGGGACTACGAGCAGTACTTC. It codes for CASSLRLAGDYEQYF.

The V gene is TRBV4-1, the J gene TRBJ2-7; possibly TRBD2 for D (6 bases). The V gene's germline CDR1 is MGHRA and CDR2 YSYEKL. The CDR3 length is 17 residues. V lost 2 bases, J lost 6 bases, and 23 bases lay in between. As DNA, the CDR3 is TGCGCCAGCAGCCAATCCCCAACGGGGGACCCAAGGGCCGAGCAGTACTTC. Translated: CASSQSPTGDPRAEQYF.

This clone was counted between two and nine times. This chain uses TRBV6-1 with TRBJ2-1, with 7 nucleotides matching TRBD2. CDR3 length: 14 amino acids. The ends lost 4 bases at V and 5 bases at J; junction bases unmatched: 5. CDR1 and CDR2 (germline): MNHNS, SASEGT. The CDR3 nucleotides are TGTGCCAGCAGTGTGGGCGGGGGTAACAATGAGCAGTTCTTC. Translating gives CASSVGGGNNEQFF.

The J gene is TRBJ1-5, the V gene TRBV30; perhaps TRBD1 as D (5 bases). The germline V gene has CDR1 GTSNPN and CDR2 SVGIG (reference sequence). The CDR3 has 13 amino acids. Trimming pared 0 bases from V and 4 bases from J, leaving 7 bases between. CDR3 coding DNA: TGTGCCTGGAGTGTCGGGGGAAATCAGCCCCAGCATTTT. Its protein product is CAWSVGGNQPQHF.

The CDR3 DNA reads TGTGCCAGCAGCCGGGAGAGCTCTGGAAACACCATATATTTT. Its protein is CASSRESSGNTIYF. The chain is built from TRBV7-2 and TRBJ1-3; no clear D gene. This CDR3 is built from 14 residues. V lost 5 bases, J lost 0 bases, and 8 bases lay in between. The germline V gene has CDR1 SGHTA and CDR2 FQGNSA.

The chain is built from TRBV7-8 and TRBJ2-1; D is unresolved. The CDR3 spans 11 residues. The germline CDR1 and CDR2 sequences are SGHVS and FQNEAQ. The V gene lost 5 bases and the J gene lost 9 bases, with 8 bases spanning the gap. The CDR3 loop is CASSLKTEQFF. The CDR3 nucleotides read TGTGCCAGCAGCCTAAAAACTGAGCAGTTCTTC.

V and J are TRBV29-1 and TRBJ2-6; D is perhaps TRBD2 (5 bases). Germline CDR1 SQVTM, CDR2 ANQGSEA. There are 13 residues in the CDR3. Trimming removed 7 bases at V and 0 bases at J, with 7 bases between. This CDR3 is CSGRLSGANVLTF. In nucleotides, the CDR3 is TGCAGCGGGAGGCTCTCTGGGGCCAACGTCCTGACTTTC.

The chain is built from TRBV11-2 and TRBJ2-7; D is uncertain. Germline V lookup: CDR1 SGHAT, CDR2 FQNNGV. CDR3 length equals 13 residues. V was pared by 1 base and J by 3 bases, with 7 bases between. The CDR3 sequence is CASSLVPGYEQYF. The CDR3 nucleotides are TGTGCCAGCAGCTTAGTACCGGGCTACGAGCAGTACTTC. The complete variable domain, with remaining parts taken from reference TRBV11-2 and TRBJ2-7, reads EAGVAQSPRYKIIEKRQSVAFWCNPISGHATLYWYQQILGQGPKLLIQFQNNGVVDDSQLPKDRFSAERLKGVDSTLKIQPAKLEDSAVYLCASSLVPGYEQYFGPGTRLTVT.

This rearrangement joins TRBV27 to TRBJ1-6, with D perhaps matching TRBD1 (5 bases). Between the trimmed V and J ends, which lost 2 bases and 11 bases, there was a span of 13 bases. CDR3 length: 14 residues. Germline CDR1 MNHEY, CDR2 SMNVEV (reference sequence). This chain's CDR3 is CASSLSRSRAPLHF. The CDR3 bases are TGTGCCAGCAGTTTAAGTCGGTCCAGGGCACCCCTCCACTTT.

V usage is TRBV5-1 and J usage is TRBJ1-6; D is ambiguous. The V and J ends lost 3 bases and 8 bases respectively, with 12 bases between them. The CDR3 covers 14 residues. Germline loops: CDR1 SGHRS, CDR2 YFSETQ. The CDR3 region has the DNA TGCGCCAGCAGCTCCGAGTACGGGGATTCACCCCTCCACTTT. Residues: CASSSEYGDSPLHF.

DNA of the CDR3: TGTGCCAGCAGCTTATATTCAGGGAATCAGCCCCAGCATTTT. Its protein product is CASSLYSGNQPQHF. The chain links TRBV7-6 to TRBJ1-5; the D gene is possibly TRBD1 (5 bases). Germline lookup yields CDR1 SGHVS and CDR2 FNYEAQ. The V gene lost 2 bases and the J gene lost 4 bases, with 9 bases spanning the gap. This CDR3 is built from 14 residues. Based on the CDR3 plus reference TRBV7-6 and TRBJ1-5, the full variable domain is GAGVSQSPRYKVTKRGQDVALRCDPISGHVSLYWYRQALGQGPEFLTYFNYEAQQDKSGLPNDRFSAERPEGSISTLTIQRTEQRDSAMYRCASSLYSGNQPQHFGDGTRLSIL.

This chain joins TRBV25-1 and TRBJ2-3, with D possibly being TRBD2 (6 bases). In germline, CDR1 is MGHDK, CDR2 SYGVNS. The V gene lost 7 bases and the J gene lost 4 bases, with 18 bases spanning the gap. The length of the CDR3 is 15 residues. CDR3 residues: CASIPRDSFSDTQYF. CDR3 DNA: TGTGCCAGCATTCCCCGGGACTCGTTTTCAGATACGCAGTATTTT.

This chain uses TRBV4-1 with TRBJ2-5; D unresolved. CDR1 is MGHRA and CDR2 is YSYEKL in the germline V gene. The CDR3 runs to 14 residues. Trimming took 0 bases from V and 5 from J, leaving 10 bases between them. The CDR3 DNA follows: TGCGCCAGCAGCCAAGATATCGGCAGGGAGACCCAGTACTTC. Its translation is CASSQDIGRETQYF.

At least ten counts were recorded for this clone. The chain employs TRBV4-3 and TRBJ2-1; 12 positions match TRBD2. Germline lookup yields CDR1 LGHNA and CDR2 YSLEER. The CDR3 runs 15 residues. V lost 5 bases and J lost 7; bases outside the gene matches: 6. The CDR3 is CASSSGLAGRNEQFF. As DNA, the CDR3 is TGCGCCAGCAGCTCCGGACTAGCGGGGCGGAATGAGCAGTTCTTC.

The rearrangement joins TRBV4-2 to TRBJ2-2; weak D call: TRBD1 (6 bases). Germline V gene lookup returns CDR1 LGHNA and CDR2 YNFKEQ. The CDR3 loop spans 17 amino acids. V was trimmed by 0 bases and J by 5 bases, leaving 16 bases between them. The CDR3 sequence: CASSQEGRGRGTGELFF. The CDR3 DNA is TGTGCCAGCAGCCAAGAGGGCAGGGGACGTGGAACCGGGGAGCTGTTTTTT.

The V and J genes are TRBV18 and TRBJ2-7; TRBD1 matches at 9 bases. Germline V gene data show CDR1 as KGHSH and CDR2 as LQKENI. The J segment lost 2 bases and the V segment lost 0 bases, leaving 2 bases of the junction unmatched. This CDR3 has 15 amino acids. This CDR3 is CASSPPGTGTYEQYF. CDR3 sequence (DNA): TGTGCCAGCTCACCACCGGGGACAGGGACCTACGAGCAGTACTTC.

As to this clone: The same CDR3 arises from other DNA sequences in this sample as well. The chain joins TRBV5-4 to TRBJ1-3; D might be TRBD1 (5 bases). Germline CDR1 and CDR2: SGHNT and YYREEE (reference sequence). V lost 3 bases and J 4 bases, leaving 11 bases between the germline ends. This CDR3 has 14 residues. The CDR3 DNA sequence: TGTGCCAGCAGCTCCGGGACTTACGGAAACACCATATATTTT. It is translated as CASSSGTYGNTIYF.